These T cell receptor beta chains were read from a single sample in a study of blood T cell repertoires in COVID-19. Assay used: immunoSEQ multiplex PCR; TCRdb lists only in-frame clones, some missing. This table holds approximately 98,000 clones, about 80% found once. Sequencing used peripheral blood. Source of these receptors: a woman in her seventies with acute or convalescent COVID-19. The CDR3 runs from the conserved cysteine through the conserved F or W. D genes are given only for firm matches. The size of a clone is reported for some rows only, either as once, few or many, or as a class for expanded clones.

cdr3_aa cdr3_nt v_call clone_size d_call j_call
CASGLGGQANEKLFF TGCGCCAGCGGCTTAGGAGGACAGGCTAATGAAAAACTGTTTTTT TRBV5-1 - TRBD1 TRBJ1-4
CASSRTGQTNQPQHF TGTGCCAGCAGCCGCACCGGACAGACCAATCAGCCCCAGCATTTT TRBV4-2 - - TRBJ1-5
CASSLATGLDYGYTF TGTGCCAGCAGCTTGGCTACAGGGTTGGACTATGGCTACACCTTC TRBV5-4 - - TRBJ1-2
CASSPRTGRILNGYTF TGTGCCAGCAGTCCTCGGACAGGTAGGATTCTGAATGGCTACACCTTC TRBV27 once TRBD1 TRBJ1-2
CASSNRLNNSPLHF TGTGCCAGCAGCAATAGACTCAATAATTCACCCCTCCACTTT TRBV27 - - TRBJ1-6
CASSDRLSDTQYF TGTGCCAGCAGCGATAGACTGTCAGATACGCAGTATTTT TRBV7-3 - - TRBJ2-3
CASSPNSGTSNSPLHF TGTGCCAGCTCACCAAACTCCGGGACAAGTAATTCACCCCTCCACTTT TRBV18 once - TRBJ1-6
CASSAGFSQPQHF TGTGCCAGCAGCGCGGGGTTCAGTCAGCCCCAGCATTTT TRBV5-6 - - TRBJ1-5
CAISELAENTDTQYF TGTGCCATCAGTGAACTAGCGGAGAACACAGATACGCAGTATTTT TRBV10-3 - TRBD2 TRBJ2-3
CASRNLDRQGYTF TGTGCCAGCCGAAATCTGGACAGGCAAGGCTACACCTTC TRBV11-2 - TRBD1 TRBJ1-2
CASTPRVGQFF TGTGCCAGCACCCCCAGGGTAGGTCAGTTCTTC TRBV5-8 - - TRBJ2-1
CASKTPERPGANTEAFF TGTGCCAGCAAAACGCCCGAGAGGCCCGGTGCGAACACTGAAGCTTTCTTT TRBV21-1 - - TRBJ1-1
CASSAGSTGAYEQYF TGTGCCAGCTCAGCGGGGTCTACAGGGGCTTACGAGCAGTACTTC TRBV18 - - TRBJ2-7
CASSREASFPTGELFF TGTGCCAGCAGCCGGGAGGCCTCCTTCCCCACCGGGGAGCTGTTTTTT TRBV7-2 - TRBD2 TRBJ2-2
CASSLGGSDTQYF TGTGCCAGCAGTTTGGGAGGGTCAGATACGCAGTATTTT TRBV6-5 - TRBD2 TRBJ2-3
CSVGPGANTGELFF TGCAGCGTTGGGCCGGGAGCGAACACCGGGGAGCTGTTTTTT TRBV29-1 - - TRBJ2-2
CASSYRDLQFF TGTGCCAGCAGTTACCGGGACTTGCAGTTCTTC TRBV6-5 - - TRBJ2-1
CANGDSDTQYF TGTGCCAACGGAGACTCAGATACGCAGTATTTT TRBV10-3 - - TRBJ2-3
CASSEIRYGYTF TGTGCCAGTAGTGAGATCCGCTATGGCTACACCTTC TRBV19 - - TRBJ1-2
CASSLAAGGGQPQHF TGTGCCAGCAGCTTAGCGGCAGGGGGAGGTCAGCCCCAGCATTTT TRBV7-2 - TRBD1 TRBJ1-5